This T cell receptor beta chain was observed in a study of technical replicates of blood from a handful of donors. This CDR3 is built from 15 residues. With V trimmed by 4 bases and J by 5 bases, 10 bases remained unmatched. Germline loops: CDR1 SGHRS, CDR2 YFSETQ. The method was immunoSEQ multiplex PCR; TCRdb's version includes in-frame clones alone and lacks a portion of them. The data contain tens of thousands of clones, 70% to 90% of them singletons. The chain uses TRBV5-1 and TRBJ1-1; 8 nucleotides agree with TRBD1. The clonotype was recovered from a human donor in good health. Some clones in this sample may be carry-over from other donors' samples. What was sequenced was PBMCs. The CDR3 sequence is CASSLVTGGWTEAFF. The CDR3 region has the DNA TGCGCCAGCAGCCTAGTCACAGGGGGGTGGACTGAAGCTTTCTTT.